This TCR beta chain originates from a study of blood T cells in healthy people across ages. With a J-beta primer mix and a sample-barcoded 5' primer, a second PCR ran roughly 7 to 11 cycles. TCRdb reprocessed the 5' RACE reads with MiXCR, giving one entry per CDR3 protein. The data hold some 1.4 million distinct CDR3 sequences, with about 43% observed a single time. V was pared by 4 bases and J by 2 bases, with 4 bases of the junction left unmatched. The CDR3 length is 18 residues. The germline V gene has CDR1 KGHDR and CDR2 SFDVKD. There are a few counts of this clonotype. Sequencing used blood. The clonotype comes from a woman under 30 in good health. The chain carries TRBV24-1 and TRBJ2-1; 16 positions match TRBD2. The CDR3 is CATSDYGTSGGAYNEQFF. CDR3 DNA sequence: TGTGCCACCAGTGACTACGGGACTAGCGGGGGGGCCTACAATGAGCAGTTCTTC.